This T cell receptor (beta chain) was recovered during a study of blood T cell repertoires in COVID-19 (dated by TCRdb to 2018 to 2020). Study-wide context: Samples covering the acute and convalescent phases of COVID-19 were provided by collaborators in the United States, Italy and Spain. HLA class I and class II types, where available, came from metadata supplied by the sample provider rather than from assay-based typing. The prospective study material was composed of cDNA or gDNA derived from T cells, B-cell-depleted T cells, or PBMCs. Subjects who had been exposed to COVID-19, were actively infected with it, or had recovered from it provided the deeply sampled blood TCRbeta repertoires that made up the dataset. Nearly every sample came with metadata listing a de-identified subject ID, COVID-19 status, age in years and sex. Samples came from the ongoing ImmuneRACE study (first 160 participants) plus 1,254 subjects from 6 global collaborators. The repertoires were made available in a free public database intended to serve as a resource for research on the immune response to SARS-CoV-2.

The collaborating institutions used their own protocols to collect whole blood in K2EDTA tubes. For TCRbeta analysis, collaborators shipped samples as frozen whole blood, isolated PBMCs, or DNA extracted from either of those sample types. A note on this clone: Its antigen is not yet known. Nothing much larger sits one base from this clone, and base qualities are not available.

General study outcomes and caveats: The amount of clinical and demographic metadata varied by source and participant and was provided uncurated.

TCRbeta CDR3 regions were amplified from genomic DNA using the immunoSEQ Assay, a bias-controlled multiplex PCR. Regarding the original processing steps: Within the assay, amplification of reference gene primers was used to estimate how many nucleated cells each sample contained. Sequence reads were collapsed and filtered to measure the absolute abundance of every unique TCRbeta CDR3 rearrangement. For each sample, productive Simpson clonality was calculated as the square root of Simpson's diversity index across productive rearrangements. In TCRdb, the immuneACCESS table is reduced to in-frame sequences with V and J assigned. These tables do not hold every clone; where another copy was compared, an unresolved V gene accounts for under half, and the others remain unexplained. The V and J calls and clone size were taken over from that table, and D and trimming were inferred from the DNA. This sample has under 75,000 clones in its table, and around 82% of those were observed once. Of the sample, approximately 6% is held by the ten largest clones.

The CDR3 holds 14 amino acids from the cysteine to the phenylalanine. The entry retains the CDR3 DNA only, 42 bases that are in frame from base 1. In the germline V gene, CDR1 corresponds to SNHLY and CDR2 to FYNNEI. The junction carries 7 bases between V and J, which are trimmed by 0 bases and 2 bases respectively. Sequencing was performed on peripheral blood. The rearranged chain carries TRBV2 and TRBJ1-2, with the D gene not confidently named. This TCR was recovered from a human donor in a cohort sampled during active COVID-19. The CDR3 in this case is CASSEAPRNYGYTF. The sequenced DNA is TGTGCCAGCAGTGAAGCGCCCAGAAACTATGGCTACACCTTC.